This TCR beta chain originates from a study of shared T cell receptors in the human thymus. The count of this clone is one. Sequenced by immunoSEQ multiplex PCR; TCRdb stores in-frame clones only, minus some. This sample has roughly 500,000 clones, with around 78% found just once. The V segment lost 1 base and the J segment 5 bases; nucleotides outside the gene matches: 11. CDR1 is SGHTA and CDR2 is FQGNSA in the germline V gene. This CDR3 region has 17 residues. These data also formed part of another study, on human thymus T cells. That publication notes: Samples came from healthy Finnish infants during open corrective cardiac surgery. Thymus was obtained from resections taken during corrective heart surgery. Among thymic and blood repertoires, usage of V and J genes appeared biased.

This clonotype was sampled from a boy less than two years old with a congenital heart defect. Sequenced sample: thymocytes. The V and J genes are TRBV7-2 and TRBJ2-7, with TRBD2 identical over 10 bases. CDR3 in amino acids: CASSLEGNSGRLNEQYF. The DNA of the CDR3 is TGTGCCAGCAGCTTAGAAGGTAATAGCGGGAGGTTAAACGAGCAGTACTTC.